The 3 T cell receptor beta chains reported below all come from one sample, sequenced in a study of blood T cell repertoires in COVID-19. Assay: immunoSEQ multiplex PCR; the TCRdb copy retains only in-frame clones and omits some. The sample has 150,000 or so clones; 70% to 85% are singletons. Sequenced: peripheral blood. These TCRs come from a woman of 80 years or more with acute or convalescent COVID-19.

The CDR3 loop is CASSIQVTDTQYF. The CDR3 DNA follows: TGTGCCAGTAGTATCCAGGTCACAGATACGCAGTATTTT. The rearrangement links TRBV19 to TRBJ2-3; D unclear. The CDR3 totals 13 residues. Between the trimmed V and J ends, which lost 3 bases and 2 bases, there was a span of 6 bases. Per the germline V gene, CDR1 is LNHDA and CDR2 is SQIVND (reference sequence). The variable domain in full, completed from reference TRBV19 and TRBJ2-3, reads DGGITQSPKYLFRKEGQNVTLSCEQNLNHDAMYWYRQDPGQGLRLIYYSQIVNDFQKGDIAEGYSVSREKKESFPLTVTSAQKNPTAFYLCASSIQVTDTQYFGPGTRLTVL.

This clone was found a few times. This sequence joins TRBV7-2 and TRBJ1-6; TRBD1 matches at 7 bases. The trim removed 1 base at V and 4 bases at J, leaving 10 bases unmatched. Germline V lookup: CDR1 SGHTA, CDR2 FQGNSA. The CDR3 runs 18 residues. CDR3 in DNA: TGTGCCAGCAGCTTAGAGGCCCCCGGGACAGAGTATAATTCACCCCTCCACTTT. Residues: CASSLEAPGTEYNSPLHF.

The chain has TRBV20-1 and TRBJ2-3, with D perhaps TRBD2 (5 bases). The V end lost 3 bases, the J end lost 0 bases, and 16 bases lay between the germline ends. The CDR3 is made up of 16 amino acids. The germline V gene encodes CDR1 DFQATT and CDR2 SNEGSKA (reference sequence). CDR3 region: CSASKDFVSSTDTQYF. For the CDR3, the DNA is TGCAGTGCTAGTAAGGACTTCGTTTCGAGCACAGATACGCAGTATTTT.